The clone carrying this T cell receptor (beta chain) was observed a handful of times. What it binds is unknown. Trimming removed 0 bases from V and 0 bases from J, with 7 bases in between. The CDR3 loop spans 15 amino acids. The germline V gene encodes CDR1 SGHTA and CDR2 FQGTGA. This sample was included in a study of post-analysis software for immune sequencing data. Study findings and constraints: Comparison with controls showed significantly lower normalized Chao1 diversity in multiple sclerosis patients. The study found TRBV5-6, TRBV5-1 and TRBV20-1 among several TRBV segments more frequent in patients than controls.

cDNA libraries of TCR beta carried unique molecular identifiers. With about 0.95 to 10 million T cells as the source, a few hundred thousand cDNA molecules resulted. TCRdb processed the PCR reads anew with MiXCR; each CDR3 protein has one entry. Counted here are hundreds of thousands of distinct CDR3 sequences, 59% occurring once; the ten biggest clones make up approximately 11%. This clonotype originated in a girl aged 2 to 9 with multiple sclerosis. The chain uses TRBV7-3 and TRBJ2-3; a weak D match, TRBD2 (6 bases). The sequenced sample consisted of blood. This CDR3 is CASSLTGRSTDTQYF. CDR3 nucleotides: TGTGCCAGCAGCTTAACCGGGAGAAGCACAGATACGCAGTATTTT.